The clone carrying this TCR beta chain was counted a single time. This specimen comes from a study of blood T cell repertoires in COVID-19. Study background: Sites across the United States, Italy and Spain contributed samples from acute and convalescent COVID-19. T cells, B-cell-depleted T cells, or PBMCs supplied cDNA or gDNA.

Seattle-derived patients entered the study during active infection and were followed longitudinally. Sequencing was performed with immunoSEQ multiplex PCR; in TCRdb, only in-frame clones are kept and a portion is missing. The profile covers more than 350,000 clones, with roughly 90% appearing a single time and 2.5% to 3.5% taken by the ten largest. This CDR3 has 16 residues. Germline V lookup: CDR1 SGHDT, CDR2 YYEEEE. V was shortened by 4 bases and J by 4 bases, with 18 bases between the two germline ends. The rearrangement uses TRBV5-6 and TRBJ2-1, with D possibly being TRBD2 (5 bases). The sequence was collected from a woman younger than 45 with COVID-19, enrolled during active disease. The sequenced sample was peripheral blood. The chain's CDR3 is CASSAYTRHPYNEQFF. The CDR3 bases are TGTGCCAGCAGCGCGTATACTAGGCATCCATACAATGAGCAGTTCTTC. Full variable domain (rest looked up from reference TRBV5-6 and TRBJ2-1): DAGVTQSPTHLIKTRGQQVTLRCSPKSGHDTVSWYQQALGQGPQFIFQYYEEEERQRGNFPDRFSGHQFPNYSSELNVNALLLGDSALYLCASSAYTRHPYNEQFFGPGTRLTVL.